Listed below are T cell receptor beta chains from one sample, sequenced in a study of T cell responses to AZD1222 COVID-19 vaccine. Profiled with immunoSEQ multiplex PCR; TCRdb holds only in-frame clones, not every one. Of 90,000 to 120,000 clones listed, 86% are singletons. Material: peripheral blood, obtained on day 0 of AZD1222 vaccination. These receptors originate from an adult in good health. The CDR3 runs from the conserved cysteine through the conserved F or W. The D gene is left open where the match is weak. For some rows the clone size is stated as once, few or many, or as a class when expanded; others skip it.

-	TRBV30	-	TRBJ1-6	TGTGCCTGGAGTGCGAAATCACCCCTCCACTTT	CAWSAKSPLHF
-	TRBV11-2	TRBD2	TRBJ2-3	TGTGCCAGCAGTTTACTAGCGGGGGGGCTAGATACGCAGTATTTT	CASSLLAGGLDTQYF
once	TRBV5-1	TRBD1	TRBJ1-2	TGCGCCAGCAGCCGGACAGGGATGGTCGAGTATGGCTACACCTTC	CASSRTGMVEYGYTF
-	TRBV5-1	-	TRBJ1-6	TGCGCCAGCAGCTTGGCACGGACCTACACGAATTCACCCCTCCACTTT	CASSLARTYTNSPLHF
once	TRBV19	-	TRBJ1-2	TGTGCCAGTAGTCCCACAGCGGGTACAGGAAGAATATCAGGCGACTATGGCTACACCTTC	CASSPTAGTGRISGDYGYTF
-	TRBV28	-	TRBJ2-1	TGTGCCAGCAGTCTAGGGGGGCTCAATGAGCAGTTCTTC	CASSLGGLNEQFF
-	TRBV3-1/TRBV3-2	-	TRBJ2-5	TGTGCCAGCAGCCAAGATCGGGGGGCGGGAGAGGAGACCCAGTACTTC	CASSQDRGAGEETQYF
-	TRBV3-1/TRBV3-2	-	TRBJ1-3	TGTGCCAGCAGCCAAGTGGCCGGCACCGATGGAAACACCATATATTTT	CASSQVAGTDGNTIYF
-	TRBV11-3	-	TRBJ1-2	TGTGCCAGCAGCTCCTACACCGGGCATGGCTACACCTTC	CASSSYTGHGYTF
-	TRBV5-8	-	TRBJ1-2	TGTGCCAGCAGCCGACAGTATTCGGCCTATGGCTACACCTTC	CASSRQYSAYGYTF
few	TRBV7-9	-	TRBJ1-3	TGTGCCAGCAGCTCAGCGGGAAACACCATATATTTT	CASSSAGNTIYF
-	TRBV7-2	-	TRBJ1-4	TGTGCCACCAGTGACGCGGCAGGGTTAAATGAAAAACTGTTTTTT	CATSDAAGLNEKLFF
-	TRBV3-1/TRBV3-2	TRBD2	TRBJ2-5	TGTGCCAGCAGCCAAGCAGATAGCGGGGGGGCTCGTGGGACCCAGTACTTC	CASSQADSGGARGTQYF
-	TRBV19	-	TRBJ1-1	TGTGCCAGTAGTAAAAGGGAGGGGAACACTGAAGCTTTCTTT	CASSKREGNTEAFF
few	TRBV10-3	-	TRBJ2-3	TGTGCCATCAGAACGACACAGGCCTCGACAGATACGCAGTATTTT	CAIRTTQASTDTQYF
-	TRBV5-6	-	TRBJ1-2	TGTGCCAGCAGCCCTAAGCTCACCCCCAAGGGTTCCTATGGCTACACCTTC	CASSPKLTPKGSYGYTF
-	TRBV2	-	TRBJ1-1	TGTGCCAGCAGTGCGCAGGACACTGAAGCTTTCTTT	CASSAQDTEAFF
-	TRBV7-2	TRBD2	TRBJ2-5	TGTGCCAGCAGCCCTCACGGACTAGCGGGTAGCCAAGAGACCCAGTACTTC	CASSPHGLAGSQETQYF
-	TRBV2	-	TRBJ2-7	TGTGCCAGCCGCGACCCAGTGGACGGTCCCTACGAGCAGTACTTC	CASRDPVDGPYEQYF
-	TRBV27	-	TRBJ2-7	TGTGCCAGCAGTTTAATCAGAGGAGCCTACGAGCAGTACTTC	CASSLIRGAYEQYF
once	TRBV25-1	-	TRBJ2-7	TGTGCCAGTATACCCGGGACGGACTCCTACGAGCAGTACTTC	CASIPGTDSYEQYF
-	TRBV28	-	TRBJ1-2	TGTGCCAGCAGTCAAGTGCCCTATGGCTACACCTTC	CASSQVPYGYTF
-	TRBV5-1	TRBD2	TRBJ2-2	TGCGCCAGCAGCTTGCCCACAGTGAGACTAGCGGGGTTTCAAGTTGGCGGGGAGCTGTTTTTT	CASSLPTVRLAGFQVGGELFF
once	TRBV11-2	-	TRBJ2-1	TGTGCCAGCAGCTTACTAGGCCAGAACAATGAGCAGTTCTTC	CASSLLGQNNEQFF
-	TRBV28	-	TRBJ2-7	TGTGCCAGCAGTTTAGCGTCTTCGGGAGCGGACGCCTACGAGCAGTACTTC	CASSLASSGADAYEQYF
-	TRBV5-5	-	TRBJ1-2	TGTGCCAGCAGCAACATGGGGGGATCCTATGGCTACACCTTC	CASSNMGGSYGYTF
once	TRBV3-1/TRBV3-2	TRBD1	TRBJ2-1	TGTGCCAGCAGCTATCGGACAGGGGGATCGTACAATGAGCAGTTCTTC	CASSYRTGGSYNEQFF
-	TRBV3-1/TRBV3-2	TRBD1	TRBJ1-2	TGTGCCAGCAGCCTTTCCGGGACAGGGACCTATGGCTACACCTTC	CASSLSGTGTYGYTF
-	TRBV12-3/TRBV12-4	-	TRBJ1-1	TGTGCCAGCGGTCAGGATGACCTCAGTGCTTTCTTT	CASGQDDLSAFF
once	TRBV5-1	-	TRBJ2-2	TGCGCCAGCAGCCCCGGTGCCTATGGACCCACCGGGGAGCTGTTTTTT	CASSPGAYGPTGELFF
-	TRBV30	-	TRBJ1-5	TGTGCCTGGAGCCTGACAAGCCAGCCCCAGCATTTT	CAWSLTSQPQHF
once	TRBV12-3/TRBV12-4	-	TRBJ1-2	TGTGCCAGCAGTATCGGACAGATTGGAGGCTACACCTTC	CASSIGQIGGYTF
few	TRBV7-2	TRBD1	TRBJ1-2	TGTGCCAGCAGCACAGGGACAGGGGGCGCGCGTGGCTACACCTTC	CASSTGTGGARGYTF
-	TRBV3-1/TRBV3-2	-	TRBJ2-2	TGTGCCAGCAGCCAAGGTTGGATGGGGGACGGCGGGGAGCTGTTTTTT	CASSQGWMGDGGELFF
-	TRBV25-1	TRBD1	TRBJ2-5	TGTGCCAGCAGTGAGTCATTTGGACAGGGGCGGTTTAGGGAGACCCAGTACTTC	CASSESFGQGRFRETQYF
-	TRBV2	-	TRBJ2-5	TGTGCCAGCAAAGGGTCTACTTTTCAAGAGACCCAGTACTTC	CASKGSTFQETQYF
-	TRBV13	TRBD1	TRBJ2-3	TGTGCCAGCAGCCGGAACAGGGGGCCAATTAGCACAGATACGCAGTATTTT	CASSRNRGPISTDTQYF
-	TRBV5-6	-	TRBJ2-6	TGTGCCAGCAGCTTGAAACCTGGGGCCAACGTCCTGACTTTC	CASSLKPGANVLTF
-	TRBV9	-	TRBJ1-2	TGTGCCAGCGGTAGTGGGTATGGCTACACCTTC	CASGSGYGYTF
-	TRBV2	TRBD2	TRBJ2-1	TGTGCCAGCAGTGACCCTAGCGGGGGTCCCTTGAATGAGCAGTTCTTC	CASSDPSGGPLNEQFF
few	TRBV6-5	-	TRBJ1-5	TGTGCCAGCAGTTACTCGGAACAGTCAAATCAGCCCCAGCATTTT	CASSYSEQSNQPQHF
-	TRBV12-3/TRBV12-4	-	TRBJ1-1	TGTGCCAGCAGGTCAGGGTTGGGCACTGAAGCTTTCTTT	CASRSGLGTEAFF
-	TRBV6-5	-	TRBJ1-5	TGTGCCAGCAGTTACGAAAAAGACAGCGGGAATCAGCCCCAGCATTTT	CASSYEKDSGNQPQHF
-	TRBV6-5	-	TRBJ1-2	TGTGCCAGCGGGTGGGGAACCGACTATGGCTACACCTTC	CASGWGTDYGYTF
-	TRBV28	-	TRBJ1-2	TGTGCCAGTGGGGGGCGAAGCTCGGTCTATGGCTACACCTTC	CASGGRSSVYGYTF
once	TRBV19	TRBD1	TRBJ1-1	TGTGCCAGTAGCCGACAGGGGGGATCAGACTTCTTT	CASSRQGGSDFF
-	TRBV5-1	-	TRBJ2-7	TGCGCCAGCTTCCTTGGCACAGTCGGCGAGCAGTACTTC	CASFLGTVGEQYF
-	TRBV7-9	-	TRBJ1-1	TGTGCCAGCGGGGCCCAGGCGAACACTGAAGCTTTCTTT	CASGAQANTEAFF
once	TRBV6-5	-	TRBJ1-3	TGTGCCAGCAGTTCACCGGACCGCTCTGGAAACACCATATATTTT	CASSSPDRSGNTIYF
-	TRBV11-3	-	TRBJ2-7	TGTGCCAGCAGCTCCGGGGACGGGACGGCTTCCTACGAGCAGTACTTC	CASSSGDGTASYEQYF